A selection of T cell receptor beta chains follows, all from one sample in a study of patients and donors after allogeneic stem cell transplantation. TCRdb independently ran MiXCR on the RT-PCR reads; one entry per CDR3 protein. The sample has over 150,000 distinct CDR3 sequences; about 30% are singletons. The sample consisted of blood, either unsorted or a sorted T cell fraction (not recorded which). All receptors derive from a human donor who was either an allogeneic HSCT recipient or a stem cell or donor lymphocyte infusion donor (not recorded which). It is not recorded whose cells these are; they may come from a transplant donor. CDR3s include the opening cysteine and the closing phenylalanine or tryptophan. Fields, in order: V gene, J gene, D gene, clone size, CDR3 protein, CDR3 DNA. A D gene is named only where the DNA matches it firmly. The size entry is marked missing in some rows and otherwise reads once, few, many or a size class.

V gene: TRBV20-1
J gene: TRBJ1-2
D gene: TRBD1
clone size: NA
CDR3 protein: CSARGDREEVYYGYTF
CDR3 DNA: TGCAGTGCTAGGGGGGACAGGGAGGAGGTCTACTATGGCTACACCTTC

V gene: TRBV11-3
J gene: TRBJ2-1
D gene: NA
clone size: NA
CDR3 protein: CASSSDRGSRQFF
CDR3 DNA: TGTGCCAGCAGCTCTGATCGGGGGTCGAGGCAGTTCTTC

V gene: TRBV29-1
J gene: TRBJ2-3
D gene: NA
clone size: few
CDR3 protein: CSVERETDTQYF
CDR3 DNA: TGCAGCGTTGAAAGGGAAACAGATACGCAGTATTTT

V gene: TRBV20-1
J gene: TRBJ1-1
D gene: NA
clone size: few
CDR3 protein: CSARDFFAPGRRYTEAFF
CDR3 DNA: TGCAGTGCTAGAGATTTTTTTGCGCCAGGGAGGCGATACACTGAAGCTTTCTTT

V gene: TRBV9
J gene: TRBJ1-2
D gene: NA
clone size: few
CDR3 protein: CASSVGRGSYTF
CDR3 DNA: TGTGCCAGCAGCGTAGGTAGGGGTAGCTACACCTTC

V gene: TRBV4-3
J gene: TRBJ1-5
D gene: NA
clone size: NA
CDR3 protein: CASSQDRLPYSNQPQHF
CDR3 DNA: TGCGCCAGCAGCCAAGATCGACTACCATATAGCAATCAGCCCCAGCATTTT

V gene: TRBV29-1
J gene: TRBJ2-3
D gene: TRBD1
clone size: NA
CDR3 protein: CSAATGVHTDTQYF
CDR3 DNA: TGCAGCGCAGCAACAGGGGTACACACAGATACGCAGTATTTT

V gene: TRBV27
J gene: TRBJ2-7
D gene: NA
clone size: few
CDR3 protein: CASATPSGLSWYEQYF
CDR3 DNA: TGTGCCAGCGCCACTCCCTCCGGGCTGTCATGGTACGAGCAGTACTTC

V gene: TRBV18
J gene: TRBJ1-5
D gene: NA
clone size: NA
CDR3 protein: CASSPGEGQPQHF
CDR3 DNA: TGTGCCAGCTCACCAGGGGAGGGTCAGCCCCAGCATTTT

V gene: TRBV7-8
J gene: TRBJ1-2
D gene: NA
clone size: NA
CDR3 protein: CASSLVGARVHGYTF
CDR3 DNA: TGTGCCAGCAGCTTAGTGGGGGCGCGAGTTCATGGCTACACCTTC

V gene: TRBV4-2
J gene: TRBJ2-7
D gene: TRBD2
clone size: NA
CDR3 protein: CASSQVSAGGTYEQYF
CDR3 DNA: TGTGCCAGCAGCCAAGTCTCGGCGGGAGGCACCTACGAGCAGTACTTC

V gene: TRBV5-1
J gene: TRBJ2-3
D gene: NA
clone size: NA
CDR3 protein: CASSLAEHTDTQYF
CDR3 DNA: TGCGCCAGCAGCTTGGCAGAACACACAGATACGCAGTATTTT

V gene: TRBV12-3/TRBV12-4
J gene: TRBJ1-4
D gene: NA
clone size: few
CDR3 protein: CASSRPSFPGSRNEKLFF
CDR3 DNA: TGTGCCAGCAGCCGTCCCTCTTTCCCCGGCTCGAGAAATGAAAAACTGTTTTTT

V gene: TRBV6-1
J gene: TRBJ2-7
D gene: NA
clone size: NA
CDR3 protein: CASSDGRGYEQYF
CDR3 DNA: TGTGCCAGCAGTGATGGCAGAGGTTACGAGCAGTACTTC

V gene: TRBV13
J gene: TRBJ1-1
D gene: TRBD1
clone size: few
CDR3 protein: CASSRSLDDRAGAFF
CDR3 DNA: TGTGCCAGCAGCAGGAGTCTAGATGACAGGGCGGGAGCTTTCTTT

V gene: TRBV20-1
J gene: TRBJ2-1
D gene: NA
clone size: NA
CDR3 protein: CSAFRYYNEQFF
CDR3 DNA: TGCAGTGCGTTCAGATACTACAATGAGCAGTTCTTC

V gene: TRBV12-3/TRBV12-4
J gene: TRBJ2-3
D gene: TRBD2
clone size: NA
CDR3 protein: CASSLSLAADTQYF
CDR3 DNA: TGTGCCAGCAGTTTATCTCTAGCGGCAGATACGCAGTATTTT

V gene: TRBV2
J gene: TRBJ1-5
D gene: NA
clone size: NA
CDR3 protein: CASGPPHQPQHF
CDR3 DNA: TGTGCCAGCGGGCCCCCTCATCAGCCCCAGCATTTT

V gene: TRBV28
J gene: TRBJ2-4
D gene: NA
clone size: NA
CDR3 protein: CASRVGTAKNIQYF
CDR3 DNA: TGTGCCAGCAGGGTAGGGACAGCCAAAAACATTCAGTACTTC

V gene: TRBV6-6
J gene: TRBJ2-3
D gene: NA
clone size: NA
CDR3 protein: CASSSYSGRGEDTQYF
CDR3 DNA: TGTGCCAGCAGTTCCTACTCGGGACGGGGTGAGGATACGCAGTATTTT

V gene: TRBV7-2
J gene: TRBJ2-2
D gene: NA
clone size: NA
CDR3 protein: CASSLGPLGGNTGELFF
CDR3 DNA: TGTGCCAGCAGCTTAGGGCCGTTGGGAGGGAACACCGGGGAGCTGTTTTTT

V gene: TRBV4-3
J gene: TRBJ1-2
D gene: TRBD1
clone size: NA
CDR3 protein: CASSQDTSAAGGAIRGYTF
CDR3 DNA: TGCGCCAGCAGCCAAGATACGAGTGCGGCAGGGGGCGCGATACGAGGCTACACCTTC

V gene: TRBV3-1
J gene: TRBJ1-6
D gene: NA
clone size: NA
CDR3 protein: CASSQEVGPLHF
CDR3 DNA: TGTGCCAGCAGCCAAGAGGTTGGACCCCTCCACTTT

V gene: TRBV7-6
J gene: TRBJ2-2
D gene: NA
clone size: NA
CDR3 protein: CASSDGTGELFF
CDR3 DNA: TGTGCCAGCAGCGACGGCACCGGGGAGCTGTTTTTT

V gene: TRBV5-5
J gene: TRBJ1-4
D gene: TRBD1
clone size: many
CDR3 protein: CASSLATGPNEKLFF
CDR3 DNA: TGTGCCAGCAGCTTGGCGACAGGGCCGAATGAAAAACTGTTTTTT

V gene: TRBV6-2/TRBV6-3
J gene: TRBJ2-1
D gene: NA
clone size: few
CDR3 protein: CASSIVKNEQFF
CDR3 DNA: TGTGCCAGCAGTATAGTCAAGAATGAGCAGTTCTTC

V gene: TRBV19
J gene: TRBJ1-2
D gene: NA
clone size: medium-sized
CDR3 protein: CASSNLGTNYYGYTF
CDR3 DNA: TGTGCCAGTAGCAACCTCGGGACAAACTACTATGGCTACACCTTC

V gene: TRBV6-5
J gene: TRBJ2-1
D gene: NA
clone size: NA
CDR3 protein: CASSPAESSYNEQFF
CDR3 DNA: TGTGCCAGCAGTCCAGCGGAAAGCTCCTACAATGAGCAGTTCTTC

V gene: TRBV5-1
J gene: TRBJ1-5
D gene: NA
clone size: NA
CDR3 protein: CASSLRGLGDQPQHF
CDR3 DNA: TGCGCCAGCAGCCTCAGGGGTTTGGGTGATCAGCCCCAGCATTTT

V gene: TRBV7-9
J gene: TRBJ1-1
D gene: NA
clone size: many
CDR3 protein: CASSSGAKAFF
CDR3 DNA: TGTGCCAGCAGCTCAGGGGCTAAAGCTTTCTTT

V gene: TRBV20-1
J gene: TRBJ2-2
D gene: NA
clone size: NA
CDR3 protein: CSASKRNTGELFF
CDR3 DNA: TGCAGTGCTAGTAAGCGGAACACCGGGGAGCTGTTTTTT

V gene: TRBV10-3
J gene: TRBJ2-3
D gene: NA
clone size: few
CDR3 protein: CAVSPRDTQYF
CDR3 DNA: TGTGCCGTCAGCCCCAGAGATACGCAGTATTTT

V gene: TRBV5-1
J gene: TRBJ2-1
D gene: NA
clone size: NA
CDR3 protein: CASSFNTNNEQFF
CDR3 DNA: TGCGCCAGCAGCTTTAACACCAACAATGAGCAGTTCTTC

V gene: TRBV4-3
J gene: TRBJ1-5
D gene: TRBD1
clone size: NA
CDR3 protein: CASSQGRQGRNQPQHF
CDR3 DNA: TGCGCCAGCAGCCAAGGGAGACAGGGGAGGAATCAGCCCCAGCATTTT

V gene: TRBV29-1
J gene: TRBJ1-6
D gene: NA
clone size: few
CDR3 protein: CSVVLQEGSPLHF
CDR3 DNA: TGCAGCGTTGTCCTCCAGGAGGGTTCACCCCTCCACTTT

V gene: TRBV6-1
J gene: TRBJ1-1
D gene: NA
clone size: many
CDR3 protein: CASSRTDGDRAFF
CDR3 DNA: TGTGCCAGCAGCCGGACGGACGGTGATAGAGCTTTCTTT

V gene: TRBV29-1
J gene: TRBJ2-7
D gene: NA
clone size: NA
CDR3 protein: CSVSRDTFYEQYF
CDR3 DNA: TGCAGCGTGTCCCGGGACACCTTCTACGAGCAGTACTTC

V gene: TRBV5-1
J gene: TRBJ2-2
D gene: NA
clone size: NA
CDR3 protein: CASSLDTGSTGELFF
CDR3 DNA: TGCGCCAGCAGCTTGGATACGGGATCCACCGGGGAGCTGTTTTTT

V gene: TRBV5-1
J gene: TRBJ2-7
D gene: TRBD2
clone size: NA
CDR3 protein: CASSLGTSGLGEQYF
CDR3 DNA: TGCGCCAGCAGCTTGGGGACTAGCGGTTTAGGTGAGCAGTACTTC

V gene: TRBV5-1
J gene: TRBJ1-2
D gene: NA
clone size: few
CDR3 protein: CASSPTGGDGYTF
CDR3 DNA: TGCGCCAGCAGCCCGACAGGAGGGGATGGCTACACCTTC

V gene: TRBV15
J gene: TRBJ2-7
D gene: NA
clone size: few
CDR3 protein: CATSRDPSPAYEQYF
CDR3 DNA: TGTGCCACCAGCAGAGATCCTAGCCCAGCCTACGAGCAGTACTTC

V gene: TRBV4-2
J gene: TRBJ2-2
D gene: NA
clone size: NA
CDR3 protein: CASSQYADGELFF
CDR3 DNA: TGTGCCAGCAGCCAATACGCGGACGGGGAGCTGTTTTTT

V gene: TRBV6-5
J gene: TRBJ1-4
D gene: NA
clone size: NA
CDR3 protein: CASSYSPQGGGEKLFF
CDR3 DNA: TGTGCCAGCAGTTACTCCCCACAGGGCGGAGGGGAAAAACTGTTTTTT

V gene: TRBV4-1
J gene: TRBJ1-3
D gene: NA
clone size: few
CDR3 protein: CASSLAEGGHTIYF
CDR3 DNA: TGCGCCAGCAGCCTTGCCGAGGGCGGACACACCATATATTTT

V gene: TRBV12-3/TRBV12-4
J gene: TRBJ2-5
D gene: NA
clone size: few
CDR3 protein: CASSFPPKGLQETQYF
CDR3 DNA: TGTGCCAGCAGTTTTCCCCCGAAGGGCCTTCAAGAGACCCAGTACTTC

V gene: TRBV6-2/TRBV6-3
J gene: TRBJ1-5
D gene: NA
clone size: NA
CDR3 protein: CASSYSRSTTLNQPQHF
CDR3 DNA: TGTGCCAGCAGTTACTCAAGGTCCACCACATTAAATCAGCCCCAGCATTTT

V gene: TRBV21-1
J gene: TRBJ2-1
D gene: NA
clone size: NA
CDR3 protein: CASSKLRWGPNEQFF
CDR3 DNA: TGTGCCAGCAGCAAATTACGGTGGGGGCCCAATGAGCAGTTCTTC

V gene: TRBV7-2
J gene: TRBJ1-5
D gene: NA
clone size: medium-sized
CDR3 protein: CASSIQGQPQHF
CDR3 DNA: TGTGCCAGCAGCATCCAGGGTCAGCCCCAGCATTTT

V gene: TRBV5-1
J gene: TRBJ2-4
D gene: TRBD1
clone size: NA
CDR3 protein: CASSKGQGATTEVQYF
CDR3 DNA: TGCGCCAGCAGCAAGGGACAGGGGGCAACTACTGAGGTTCAGTACTTC

V gene: TRBV5-1
J gene: TRBJ2-7
D gene: NA
clone size: NA
CDR3 protein: CASSFAGQTYEQYF
CDR3 DNA: TGCGCCAGCAGCTTCGCGGGACAGACCTACGAGCAGTACTTC

V gene: TRBV6-5
J gene: TRBJ1-1
D gene: NA
clone size: few
CDR3 protein: CASSYRSLWGLNTEAFF
CDR3 DNA: TGTGCCAGCAGTTATCGGTCGTTGTGGGGTCTGAACACTGAAGCTTTCTTT

V gene: TRBV6-5
J gene: TRBJ1-2
D gene: NA
clone size: many
CDR3 protein: CASSYSTRQNYGYTF
CDR3 DNA: TGTGCCAGCAGTTACTCTACGCGGCAGAACTATGGCTACACCTTC

V gene: TRBV7-2
J gene: TRBJ2-1
D gene: NA
clone size: few
CDR3 protein: CASSNSVYNEQFF
CDR3 DNA: TGTGCCAGCAGCAATAGCGTCTACAATGAGCAGTTCTTC

V gene: TRBV28
J gene: TRBJ1-2
D gene: NA
clone size: many
CDR3 protein: CASSFPWDIDYGYTF
CDR3 DNA: TGTGCCAGCAGTTTCCCCTGGGACATTGACTATGGCTACACCTTC

V gene: TRBV10-3
J gene: TRBJ1-5
D gene: NA
clone size: NA
CDR3 protein: CAIGGEPGGPQHF
CDR3 DNA: TGTGCCATCGGGGGGGAACCTGGCGGGCCCCAGCATTTT

V gene: TRBV20-1
J gene: TRBJ2-7
D gene: NA
clone size: NA
CDR3 protein: CSAKQIQEVYEQYF
CDR3 DNA: TGCAGTGCGAAACAAATCCAGGAGGTCTACGAGCAGTACTTC

V gene: TRBV20-1
J gene: TRBJ1-5
D gene: NA
clone size: few
CDR3 protein: CSARDRTAYNQPQHF
CDR3 DNA: TGCAGTGCTAGAGATAGGACAGCCTACAATCAGCCCCAGCATTTT

V gene: TRBV2
J gene: TRBJ1-2
D gene: NA
clone size: few
CDR3 protein: CASRVAHTRDTNYGYTF
CDR3 DNA: TGTGCCAGCCGGGTTGCCCACACCCGGGACACTAACTATGGCTACACCTTC

V gene: TRBV7-9
J gene: TRBJ2-1
D gene: TRBD1
clone size: few
CDR3 protein: CASSGRVGGEQFF
CDR3 DNA: TGTGCCAGCAGCGGTAGAGTAGGGGGCGAGCAGTTCTTC